This TCR beta chain was sequenced in a study of Ad26.COV2.S vaccination and SARS-CoV-2 variants. In the study overall: Trial arm assignment for the donor was COV1001 Ad26.COV2.S. In the study, Ad26.COV2.S was injected intramuscularly once, or twice 56 days apart.

Regarding treatment: some 20 received Ad26.COV2.S at low or high dose, single or two shots; about 5 received placebo; per-sample allocation not given. Each sample was drawn 63 days after the first injection (of vaccine or placebo). At a Boston site, the person donating was an adult of 18-55 years. V shed 5 bases and J shed 5 bases, with 16 bases lying between them. Germline V gives CDR1 SGHTA, CDR2 FQGNSA. The CDR3 spans 14 residues. Data came from immunoSEQ multiplex PCR; TCRdb stores just in-frame clones and leaves some out. Of 400,000 to 450,000 clones in the sample, around 90% were seen once. Sequencing used peripheral blood, obtained in a trial of Ad26.COV2.S vaccine versus placebo. The V call is TRBV7-2, the J call TRBJ2-7; the D is unclear. The receptor was isolated from a person aged 18-60 years who received the Ad26.COV2.S COVID-19 vaccine or a placebo. This CDR3 reads CASSPHYSLNEQYF. Here the CDR3 DNA reads TGTGCCAGCAGCCCTCACTACAGTCTTAACGAGCAGTACTTC.